The T cell receptor beta chain described here comes from a study of T cells in Graves' hyperthyroidism and ophthalmopathy (dated by TCRdb to 2018 to 2020). About the full investigation: Peripheral blood was collected at initial diagnosis, before any treatment. To identify distinguishing TCR V-J signatures, a discovery cohort of around 100 patients was used, comprising 43 with Graves' ophthalmopathy and around 60 with stable Graves' hyperthyroidism. Prospective prediction of ophthalmopathy was tested in an independent validation cohort consisting of roughly 19 hyperthyroidism patients and more than 15 patients who later progressed to ophthalmopathy. The approximately 90 discovery patients were divided at random into training and test sets in a 7:3 ratio. In addition, the study compared T-cell repertoires in thyroid tissue and in blood from roughly 6 Graves' hyperthyroidism patients. After sampling, hyperthyroidism patients received methimazole starting at 30 mg daily, and ophthalmopathy patients received high-dose intravenous methylprednisolone. The paper describes TCR Vbeta CDR3 sequencing of fewer than 150 peripheral blood samples, made up of 43 ophthalmopathy patients, roughly 80 hyperthyroidism patients and some 17 progressor patients.

Stable Graves' hyperthyroidism was defined as no progression to ophthalmopathy during 18 months of follow-up. The hyperthyroidism patients were between 18 and 65 years old and newly diagnosed, with a disease duration of less than 2 months. Patients with uncontrolled infections, other autoimmune diseases, pregnancy or lactation were excluded. Clinical symptoms, serum thyroxine and TRAb, thyroid ultrasound, and orbital computed tomography formed the basis for the diagnoses. PBMCs were isolated from approximately 10 ml of fresh peripheral blood by Ficoll-Paque density gradient centrifugation. Total RNA was extracted with Trizol reagent, and quality was checked on an Agilent 2100 Bioanalyzer. Ten or more counts support this clonotype. This receptor's antigen is unknown. Base qualities are not recorded, but no much larger clone differs from it by a single base. What the work shows at the level of the full study, not this receptor alone: A model built on a 13 V-J signature distinguished ophthalmopathy from stable hyperthyroidism, reaching around 88% sensitivity and about 81% specificity in cross-validation and 80%/75% in testing. Sample size was not statistically predetermined, and investigators were not blinded to group allocation. Most expanded thyroid clonotypes (frequency above 0.001) were also found in blood, which suggests that blood repertoires may mirror thyroid immune responses. During validation, the model predicted progression to ophthalmopathy a median of roughly six months ahead of onset, with more than 60% sensitivity and 72.22% specificity.

The junction carries 17 bases between V and J, which are trimmed by 5 bases and 1 base respectively. The germline V gene yields KGHDR for CDR1 and SFDVKD for CDR2. The CDR3 starts with the cysteine, ends with the phenylalanine, and has 16 residues. Solely the CDR3 DNA is kept, with 48 bases framed from the first base. The TCR beta CDR3 regions were amplified from RNA transcripts. The first round of RT-PCR for the TCR CDR3 was performed with the HTBI primer set and the Qiagen OneStep RT-PCR kit. Libraries were constructed in a second round of multiplex PCR, after which size selection and purification were performed. The libraries were sequenced on an Illumina HiSeq2000 using paired-end 100 bp reads. Per the original workflow: SOAPnuke was used to process the raw data, with reads discarded if the reads contained adapters or uncalled bases, had a mean Phred below 15, or lacked an exact constant-primer or identifier match. High-quality paired reads were merged with COPE v1.2.5, and unique nucleotide sequences were defined as clonotypes. MiTCR v1.1 was used to align clonotypes to the IMGT TRBV, TRBD and TRBJ reference segments. Only V-J combinations with frequency above 0.0001, covering 99.2% of repertoires, were analysed. A TCS score was defined as the ratio between F50 (clonal expansion) and ExV (chaos), using BLOSUM62-based TCRdist between CDR3 peptides within each V-J. Welch's t-statistics and random forest reduced roughly 540 V-J features to 13, which were used in a naive Bayes classifier (R e1071). Using fastp trimming at Q25 and MiXCR clonotype assembly, TCRdb reanalyzed the public sequencing data and kept in-frame beta chains. Each entry is one CDR3 protein sequence, shown with its most common DNA and genes. Here the V and J calls rest on TCRdb's processing, not on the authors' analysis. The sample profile shows roughly 750,000 distinct CDR3 sequences; 16% of them were found once. In total, the top ten clones hold around 7.7% of the sample.

Material for sequencing was blood. This clonotype was obtained from a man aged 18 to 29 with Graves' hyperthyroidism. Here the chain combines TRBV24-1 and TRBJ2-7; possibly the D gene is TRBD1, per 8 matching bases. The nucleotide sequence is TGTGCCACCAGTGGCTTCAGGGGGCGGGAGTCCTACGAGCAGTACTTC. It codes for CATSGFRGRESYEQYF.